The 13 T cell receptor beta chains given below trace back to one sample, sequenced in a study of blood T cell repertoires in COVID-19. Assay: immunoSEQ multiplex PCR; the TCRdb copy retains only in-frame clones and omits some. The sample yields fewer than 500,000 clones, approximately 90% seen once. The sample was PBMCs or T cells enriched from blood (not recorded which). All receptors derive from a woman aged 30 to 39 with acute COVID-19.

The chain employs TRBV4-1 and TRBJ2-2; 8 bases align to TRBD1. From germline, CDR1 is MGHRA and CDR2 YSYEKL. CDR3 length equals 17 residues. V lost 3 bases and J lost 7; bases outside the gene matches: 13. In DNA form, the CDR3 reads TGCGCCAGCAGCCACCGGACAGGGATGGACAGTGGCGGGGAGCTGTTTTTT. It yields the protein CASSHRTGMDSGGELFF.

In nucleotides, the CDR3 is TGTGCCAGCAGCGTAAGCAGGGGATACGAGCAGTACTTC. It codes for CASSVSRGYEQYF. The chain carries TRBV9 and TRBJ2-7, with D perhaps TRBD1 (6 bases). The CDR3 is 13 residues long. Germline assignment: CDR1 SGDLS and CDR2 YYNGEE. Trimming stripped 1 base from V and 4 bases from J, with 9 bases between. The full variable domain, its missing parts supplied by reference TRBV9 and TRBJ2-7, is DSGVTQTPKHLITATGQRVTLRCSPRSGDLSVYWYQQSLDQGLQFLIQYYNGEERAKGNILERFSAQQFPDLHSELNLSSLELGDSALYFCASSVSRGYEQYFGPGTRLTVT.

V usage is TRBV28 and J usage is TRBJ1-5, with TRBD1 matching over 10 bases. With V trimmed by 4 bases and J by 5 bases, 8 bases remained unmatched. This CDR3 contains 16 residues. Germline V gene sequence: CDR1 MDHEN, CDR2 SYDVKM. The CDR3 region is CASSSLETGGHQPQHF. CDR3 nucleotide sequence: TGTGCCAGCAGTTCCCTGGAGACAGGGGGCCATCAGCCCCAGCATTTT.

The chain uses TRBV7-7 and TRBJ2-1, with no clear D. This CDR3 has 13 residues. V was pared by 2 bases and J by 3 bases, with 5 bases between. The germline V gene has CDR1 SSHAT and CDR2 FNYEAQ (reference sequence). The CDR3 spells CASSLYLYNEQFF. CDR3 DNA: TGTGCCAGCAGCTTATATCTCTACAATGAGCAGTTCTTC.

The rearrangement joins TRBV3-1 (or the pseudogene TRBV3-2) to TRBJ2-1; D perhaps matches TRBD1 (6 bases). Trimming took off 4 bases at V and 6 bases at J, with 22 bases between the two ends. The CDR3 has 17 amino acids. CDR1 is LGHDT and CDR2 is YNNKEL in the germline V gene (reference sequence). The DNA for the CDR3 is TGTGCCAGCAGCCCGCTATCACAGGGTATTCGAATCAATGAGCAGTTCTTC. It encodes CASSPLSQGIRINEQFF.

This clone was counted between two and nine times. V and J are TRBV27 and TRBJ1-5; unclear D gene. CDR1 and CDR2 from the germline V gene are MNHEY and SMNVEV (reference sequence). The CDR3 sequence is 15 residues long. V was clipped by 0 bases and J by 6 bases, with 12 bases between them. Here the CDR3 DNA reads TGTGCCAGCAGTTTATCGGCGGCAGTTTCTCAGCCCCAGCATTTT. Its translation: CASSLSAAVSQPQHF.

The CDR3 DNA reads TGTGCCACCAGTGATTTGGACGGGAATGACTATGGCTACACCTTC. Protein: CATSDLDGNDYGYTF. This rearrangement joins TRBV24-1 to TRBJ1-2; D is unclear. V was clipped by 0 bases and J by 3 bases, with 10 bases between them. Per the germline V gene, CDR1 is KGHDR and CDR2 is SFDVKD. CDR3 length equals 15 residues.

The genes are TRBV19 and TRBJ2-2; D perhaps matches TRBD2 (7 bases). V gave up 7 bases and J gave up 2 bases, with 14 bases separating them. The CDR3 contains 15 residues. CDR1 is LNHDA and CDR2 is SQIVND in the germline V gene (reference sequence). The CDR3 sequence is CASTREDRNTGELFF. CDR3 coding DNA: TGTGCCAGTACCCGGGAGGACAGAAACACCGGGGAGCTGTTTTTT.

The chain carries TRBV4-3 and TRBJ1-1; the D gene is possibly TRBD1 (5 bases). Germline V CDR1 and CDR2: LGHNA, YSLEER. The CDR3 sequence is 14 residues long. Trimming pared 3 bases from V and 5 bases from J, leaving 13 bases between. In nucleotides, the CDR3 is TGCGCCAGCAGCCAGTTCGCTGGGGCAACTGAAGCTTTCTTT. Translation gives CASSQFAGATEAFF.

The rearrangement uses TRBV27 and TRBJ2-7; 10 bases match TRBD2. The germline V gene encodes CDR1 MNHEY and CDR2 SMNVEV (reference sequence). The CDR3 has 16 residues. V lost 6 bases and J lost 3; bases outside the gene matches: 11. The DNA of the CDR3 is TGTGCCAGCAGCTCGGCTACGACTAGCGGGTTCTACGAGCAGTACTTC. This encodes CASSSATTSGFYEQYF.

CDR3 sequence reads: CSARGPYEQYF. The CDR3 bases are TGCAGTGCTAGGGGCCCCTACGAGCAGTACTTC. The chain links TRBV20-1 to TRBJ2-7; D is ambiguous. V lost 3 bases and J lost 2, with 5 bases in between. The V gene's germline CDR1 is DFQATT and CDR2 SNEGSKA (reference sequence). The length of the CDR3 is 11 residues.

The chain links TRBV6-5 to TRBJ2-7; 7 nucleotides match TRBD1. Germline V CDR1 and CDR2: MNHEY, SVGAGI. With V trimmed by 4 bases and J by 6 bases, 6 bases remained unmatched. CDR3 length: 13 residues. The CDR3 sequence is CASSSGTEREQYF. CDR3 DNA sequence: TGTGCCAGCAGTTCCGGGACAGAACGCGAGCAGTACTTC.

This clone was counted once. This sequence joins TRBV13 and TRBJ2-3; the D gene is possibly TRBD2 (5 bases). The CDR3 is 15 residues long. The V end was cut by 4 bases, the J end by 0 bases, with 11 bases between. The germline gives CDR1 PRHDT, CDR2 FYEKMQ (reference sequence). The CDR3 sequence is CASSSGLLSTDTQYF. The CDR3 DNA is TGTGCCAGCAGCTCCGGACTGCTCAGCACAGATACGCAGTATTTT.